This T cell receptor (beta chain) stems from a study of blood T cells in healthy people across ages. Turning to the study itself: Capturing about one barcoded beta molecule per two T cells was achieved by template switching. Study outcomes and limitations: Aged donors had fewer naive CD4+ cells and lower diversity than long-lived donors.

The CDR3 totals 17 residues. Trimming removed 3 bases from V and 4 bases from J; junction bases left unmatched: 9. CDR1 SEHNR and CDR2 FQNEAQ come from the germline V gene (reference sequence). Next came a second PCR, run for about 6 to 12 cycles, which used a sample-barcoded 5' primer along with a J-beta primer mix. Via MiXCR, TCRdb re-called the 5' RACE reads, giving one row per CDR3 protein. The data show hundreds of thousands of distinct CDR3 sequences, about 44% seen once. With respect to this clonotype: Its antigen is undetermined.

Sequenced input: blood. This receptor was taken from a man younger than 40 in good health. V gene TRBV7-9 combines with J gene TRBJ2-6; 7 bases map to TRBD1. CDR3 DNA sequence: TGTGCCAGCAGCTTCCCAAGGGACAGTGGCGGGGCCAACGTCCTGACTTTC. This translates into CASSFPRDSGGANVLTF.